This T cell receptor beta chain was found in a study of identical twins. Template switching supplied a universal primer site; unique molecular identifiers were carried on the cDNA. In TCRdb, the 5' RACE reads were re-called with MiXCR into one record per CDR3 protein. The data hold 600,000 to 700,000 distinct CDR3 sequences, with 21% observed a single time. The CDR3 covers 13 residues. With 2 bases removed from V and 5 bases from J, the gap between germline ends came to 9 bases. Germline-derived CDR1 and CDR2 are MNHEY and SVGEGT. The same sample was also studied in work on T cells expressing NK-cell markers.

The chain employs TRBV6-2 or TRBV6-3 and TRBJ1-1; D gene unclear. Sequences were obtained from PBMCs. The TCR originated in a woman between 18 and 29 years old in good health. The CDR3 DNA follows: TGTGCCAGCAGTTACAGGGTTCGAACTGAAGCTTTCTTT. It specifies CASSYRVRTEAFF.